Listed below are T cell receptor beta chains from one sample, sequenced in a study of cytomegalovirus exposure and HLA in healthy donors. Measured with immunoSEQ multiplex PCR; TCRdb has only the in-frame clones, and not every one. Counted here are approximately 130,000 clones, about 80% occurring once; the ten biggest clones make up around 1.8%. Specimen: PBMCs. Receptor source: a man younger than 30 in good health and CMV-seronegative. CDR3s include the opening cysteine and the closing phenylalanine or tryptophan. D genes are given only for firm matches.

TRBJ2-4	TRBV30	TRBD1	TGTGCCTGGAGCCCCCCGGACAGGGACTTAAAAAACATTCAGTACTTC	CAWSPPDRDLKNIQYF
TRBJ1-2	TRBV7-9	.	TGTGCCAGCAGCTCCTCAGGGTCTAACTATGGCTACACCTTC	CASSSSGSNYGYTF
TRBJ2-7	TRBV27	.	TGTGCCAGCAGTTTATCGGCGGGACCCTACGAGCAGTACTTC	CASSLSAGPYEQYF
TRBJ2-5	TRBV7-9	TRBD2	TGTGCCAGCAGCCGGGAGGCAGGGACCCAGTACTTC	CASSREAGTQYF
TRBJ2-3	TRBV5-6	TRBD2	TGTGCCAGCACCTTAGCGGGGGGGGTGGCAGATACGCAGTATTTT	CASTLAGGVADTQYF
TRBJ2-5	TRBV9	TRBD2	TGTGCCAGCAGCCTGACTAGCGGGGGAGAAGAGACCCAGTACTTC	CASSLTSGGEETQYF
TRBJ2-3	TRBV11-2	.	TGTGCCAGCAGCTCAAGCCTAGCACCAGATACGCAGTATTTT	CASSSSLAPDTQYF
TRBJ1-2	TRBV2	.	TGTGCCAGCAGTGGTACACCTTATGGCTACACCTTC	CASSGTPYGYTF
TRBJ1-2	TRBV5-1	.	TGCGCCAGCAGCTCACGTGGTCCTGAGGGTGGCTACACCTTC	CASSSRGPEGGYTF
TRBJ1-2	TRBV7-9	.	TGTGCCAGCAGCCCTGGGAGGCAGGGATTCTACACCTTC	CASSPGRQGFYTF
TRBJ2-5	TRBV5-4	TRBD1	TGTGCCAGCAGCCTCGAAGGGGGCGGTGAGACCCAGTACTTC	CASSLEGGGETQYF
TRBJ1-1	TRBV5-1	TRBD1	TGCGCCAGCAGCTCCTCAGGGGGCAGGGCTGAAGCTTTCTTT	CASSSSGGRAEAFF
TRBJ1-2	TRBV6-5	TRBD1	TGTGCCAGCACCGACAGGGTTAGCGGCTACACCTTC	CASTDRVSGYTF
TRBJ2-7	TRBV29-1	TRBD2	TGCAGCGTCCGGACTAGCGGGGGGAGCTCCTACGAGCAGTACTTC	CSVRTSGGSSYEQYF